The 22 T cell receptor beta chains in this list originate from one sample, sequenced in a study of cytomegalovirus exposure and HLA in healthy donors (dated by TCRdb to 2017 to 2019). The library was obtained by the immunoSEQ multiplex PCR assay. TCRdb re-hosts the immuneACCESS table, in-frame sequences only. Its copies lack some clones; in the studies checked, an unresolved V gene accounts for under half of them, and the cause for the rest is not known. In all, the sample holds roughly 260,000 clones, and around nine tenths of those were seen once. 2.6% of the sample lies in the top ten. Sequenced input: PBMCs. Receptors were obtained from a man younger than 30 in good health and CMV-seronegative.

This chain links TRBV11-2 with TRBJ2-5; a weak D match, TRBD1 (5 bases). The CDR3 covers 14 residues. Germline CDR1 and CDR2: SGHAT and FQNNGV. Trimming shortened V by 5 bases and J by 5 bases, and 15 bases separated the two germline ends. CDR3 protein: CASSPLGAGETQYF. The DNA for the CDR3 is TGTGCCAGCAGCCCCCTTGGGGCCGGGGAGACCCAGTACTTC.

This clone was seen a single time. This CDR3 reads CASSSITQGYEQYF. The CDR3 nucleotides read TGTGCCAGCAGCTCGATAACTCAGGGATACGAGCAGTACTTC. This rearrangement joins TRBV5-6 to TRBJ2-7; TRBD1 is a possible D gene (5 bases). V lost 3 bases, J lost 4 bases, and 14 bases lay in between. The CDR3 has 14 amino acids. CDR1 SGHDT and CDR2 YYEEEE come from the germline V gene.

This chain links TRBV7-2 with TRBJ1-2, with TRBD1 identical over 7 bases. The CDR3 consists of 14 residues. The V and J ends lost 2 bases and 2 bases, in that order; junction bases with no gene match: 2. Germline V gene lookup returns CDR1 SGHTA and CDR2 FQGNSA. CDR3 sequence (DNA): TGTGCCAGCAGCTTAAGGGACAGCAACTATGGCTACACCTTC. It yields the protein CASSLRDSNYGYTF.

The CDR3 sequence: CASRKGAETQYF. CDR3 nucleotides: TGTGCCAGCAGAAAAGGGGCAGAGACCCAGTACTTC. This chain connects TRBV6-4 to TRBJ2-5; possibly TRBD1 for D (5 bases). V shed 6 bases and J shed 4 bases, with 9 bases lying between them. Germline V gives CDR1 MRHNA, CDR2 SNTAGT. CDR3 length: 12 amino acids.

The gene calls are TRBV6-1 and TRBJ1-5; perhaps TRBD1 as D (5 bases). Trimming took off 10 bases at V and 7 bases at J, with 17 bases between the two ends. Per the germline V gene, CDR1 is MNHNS and CDR2 is SASEGT. CDR3 size: 13 residues. CDR3 protein: CAIRGIEQQPQHF. CDR3 sequence (DNA): TGTGCCATTAGGGGAATCGAACAGCAGCCCCAGCATTTT.

The chain carries TRBV7-9 and TRBJ2-1; 12 nucleotides line up with TRBD2. Germline V gene sequence: CDR1 SEHNR, CDR2 FQNEAQ (reference sequence). Germline trimming cut 1 base from V and 4 bases from J; bases unmatched to any gene: 2. The CDR3 loop spans 16 amino acids. The chain's CDR3 is CASSLVLAGGYNEQFF. DNA for the CDR3: TGTGCCAGCAGCTTAGTGCTAGCGGGGGGGTACAATGAGCAGTTCTTC.

J is TRBJ1-6 and V is TRBV27; 7 positions agree with TRBD1. The CDR3 consists of 13 residues. The ends lost 4 bases at V and 11 bases at J; junction bases unmatched: 5. CDR1 and CDR2 (germline): MNHEY, SMNVEV (reference sequence). The CDR3 spells CASSSQGGAPLHF. CDR3 DNA: TGTGCCAGCAGTTCCCAGGGGGGTGCACCCCTCCACTTT.

This clone was observed once. The J gene is TRBJ1-5, the V gene TRBV19, with a possible D match to TRBD1 (5 bases). Germline loops: CDR1 LNHDA, CDR2 SQIVND (reference sequence). CDR3 length: 16 amino acids. With 10 bases removed from V and 5 bases from J, the gap between germline ends came to 24 bases. The CDR3 DNA follows: TGTGCCACGATGGACGCCGAGGCAAGGGGTTATCAGCCCCAGCATTTT. The encoded protein is CATMDAEARGYQPQHF.

V and J are TRBV27 and TRBJ1-2; a possible D gene is TRBD1 (5 bases). This CDR3 spans 15 amino acids. V lost 2 bases to trimming and J lost 5 bases, with 15 bases between them. CDR1 and CDR2 from the germline V gene are MNHEY and SMNVEV (reference sequence). Here the CDR3 DNA reads TGTGCCAGCAGTTTAGCCAGTGGGGGGGTTTATGGCTACACCTTC. Translation gives CASSLASGGVYGYTF.

This clone has only one observation. The chain recombines TRBV30 with TRBJ2-1; D is unclear. CDR1 GTSNPN and CDR2 SVGIG come from the germline V gene (reference sequence). CDR3 length: 11 residues. V was shortened by 4 bases and J by 6 bases, with 7 bases between the two germline ends. CDR3 DNA: TGTGCCTGGATGCAGTTCAATGAGCAGTTCTTC. Protein sequence: CAWMQFNEQFF.

V gene TRBV28 combines with J gene TRBJ2-1; a weak D match, TRBD1 (5 bases). Trimming left V 3 bases short and J 12 bases short, with 15 bases between. CDR3 length: 13 residues. In germline, CDR1 is MDHEN, CDR2 SYDVKM. The CDR3 spells CASSFWGNPRQFF. CDR3 coding DNA: TGTGCCAGCAGTTTTTGGGGCAATCCGAGGCAGTTCTTC. Full variable domain (rest looked up from reference TRBV28 and TRBJ2-1): DVKVTQSSRYLVKRTGEKVFLECVQDMDHENMFWYRQDPGLGLRLIYFSYDVKMKEKGDIPEGYSVSREKKERFSLILESASTNQTSMYLCASSFWGNPRQFFGPGTRLTVL.

The chain combines TRBV11-2 with TRBJ1-2; maybe TRBD1 (6 bases). The CDR3 totals 15 residues. Germline-derived CDR1 and CDR2 are SGHAT and FQNNGV. V shed 0 bases and J shed 8 bases, with 16 bases lying between them. The CDR3 nucleotides read TGTGCCAGCAGCTTAGACCCGGGACATACAGGCGGCTACACCTTC. Protein sequence: CASSLDPGHTGGYTF.

The chain employs TRBV5-1 and TRBJ1-2; TRBD1 matches 7 bases. This CDR3 spans 13 amino acids. V trimming: 1 base; J trimming: 6 bases; junction bases outside the gene matches: 3. CDR1 SGHRS and CDR2 YFSETQ come from the germline V gene. DNA for the CDR3: TGCGCCAGCAGCTTGTCACAGGGGAATGGCTACACCTTC. Protein product: CASSLSQGNGYTF. The whole variable domain, remainder taken from reference TRBV5-1 and TRBJ1-2, is KAGVTQTPRYLIKTRGQQVTLSCSPISGHRSVSWYQQTPGQGLQFLFEYFSETQRNKGNFPGRFSGRQFSNSRSEMNVSTLELGDSALYLCASSLSQGNGYTFGSGTRLTVV.

This clone has just a few counts. The CDR3 loop reads CASSLVGGGYTF. The DNA for the CDR3 is TGTGCCAGCAGTTTGGTAGGGGGAGGCTACACCTTC. The chain has TRBV28 and TRBJ1-2; D may be TRBD1 (6 bases). Trimming shortened V by 3 bases and J by 8 bases, and 10 bases separated the two germline ends. The CDR3 totals 12 residues. Looked up from germline, CDR1 is MDHEN and CDR2 is SYDVKM.

The chain is built from TRBV27 and TRBJ1-5, with 10 positions matching TRBD1. Germline values: CDR1 MNHEY, CDR2 SMNVEV (reference sequence). The CDR3 is made up of 18 amino acids. V shed 7 bases and J 1 base; nucleotides not matched to a gene: 13. The CDR3 DNA follows: TGTGCCAGCACCGTGGAGACAGGGGGCGTGGAGAGCAATCAGCCCCAGCATTTT. Amino acids: CASTVETGGVESNQPQHF.

The V and J genes are TRBV27 and TRBJ2-7, with TRBD1 matching 7 bases. CDR3 size: 15 residues. Germline-derived CDR1 and CDR2 are MNHEY and SMNVEV (reference sequence). J gave up 9 bases and V 8 bases, and 19 bases lay outside the gene matches. The CDR3 protein is CASSDPDRAVSGQYF. For the CDR3, the DNA is TGTGCCAGCTCAGACCCCGACAGGGCCGTGTCAGGGCAGTACTTC.

The V call is TRBV29-1, the J call TRBJ2-3, with 8 bases fitting TRBD2. This CDR3 has 16 residues. Trimming cost V 4 bases and J 2 bases; bases outside gene matches: 11. Germline values: CDR1 SQVTM, CDR2 ANQGSEA. CDR3 sequence: CSVVYLAGGYTDTQYF. CDR3 DNA: TGCAGCGTTGTTTATCTGGCGGGAGGTTACACAGATACGCAGTATTTT.

DNA for the CDR3: TGTGCCAGTAGTGGGAGTAGGGTTGGCTACACCTTC. Translating it yields CASSGSRVGYTF. This chain links TRBV19 with TRBJ1-2; D not certain. The germline V gene has CDR1 LNHDA and CDR2 SQIVND (reference sequence). V lost 5 bases and J 7 bases, leaving 11 bases between the germline ends. There are 12 residues in the CDR3.

The chain has TRBV7-9 and TRBJ2-7; 8 positions match TRBD1. V trimming: 5 bases; J trimming: 6 bases; junction bases outside the gene matches: 15. CDR3 length equals 16 residues. Germline V CDR1 and CDR2: SEHNR, FQNEAQ (reference sequence). The CDR3 sequence is CASSDSDRDRLGEQYF. CDR3 nucleotides: TGTGCCAGCAGCGACTCGGACCGGGACAGGTTGGGCGAGCAGTACTTC.

The V gene is TRBV10-3, the J gene TRBJ2-7, with 10 bases matching TRBD2. J lost 5 bases, V lost 6 bases, and 4 bases had no gene match. In germline, CDR1 is ENHRY, CDR2 SYGVKD. The CDR3 has 13 amino acids. CDR3 sequence: CAISVGLADEQYF. CDR3 DNA sequence: TGTGCCATCAGCGTCGGACTAGCGGACGAGCAGTACTTC.

The V call is TRBV29-1, the J call TRBJ1-1; perhaps TRBD1 as D (5 bases). Germline CDR1 and CDR2: SQVTM and ANQGSEA. V lost 4 bases, J lost 0 bases, and 15 bases lay in between. The CDR3 consists of 15 residues. CDR3 loop: CSVVGQGSLNTEAFF. In DNA, the CDR3 is TGCAGCGTTGTAGGGCAGGGATCCCTGAACACTGAAGCTTTCTTT.

V is TRBV7-2 and J is TRBJ2-7; 9 bases agree with TRBD2. V lost 4 bases and J lost 4; bases outside the gene matches: 5. Germline CDR1 SGHTA, CDR2 FQGNSA. The CDR3 covers 14 residues. For the CDR3, the DNA is TGTGCCAGCAGCTCCATAGCGGGAGAATACGAGCAGTACTTC. Translating it yields CASSSIAGEYEQYF.